The clone carrying this T cell receptor (beta chain) was counted many times. This entry belongs to a study of T cells in Graves' hyperthyroidism and ophthalmopathy. Amplified TCR beta CDR3 regions derived from RNA transcripts. Carried out on the TCR CDR3, a first-round RT-PCR used the HTBI primer set. Each CDR3 protein is one row after TCRdb ran MiXCR on the multiplex PCR reads. The data hold over 450,000 distinct CDR3 sequences, with 13% to 15% observed a single time. The CDR3 spans 16 residues. The ends were cut back, 0 bases at V and 1 base at J, with 9 bases in the middle. Germline V CDR1 and CDR2: LNHDA, SQIVND (reference sequence). The study left out patients who had uncontrolled infection, other autoimmune disease, pregnancy or lactation. Diagnoses were established using clinical symptoms, serum thyroxine and TRAb, thyroid ultrasound and orbital computed tomography. Cells are PBMCs isolated from about 10 ml of fresh blood.

The source of this sequence is a woman younger than 35 with Graves' hyperthyroidism. V and J are TRBV19 and TRBJ2-2; possible D gene TRBD2, 5 bases. The sample taken for sequencing was blood. CDR3 sequence: CASSIDPAENTGELFF. Written as DNA, the CDR3 is TGTGCCAGTAGTATAGACCCAGCGGAGAACACCGGGGAGCTGTTTTTT. The complete variable domain, with remaining parts taken from reference TRBV19 and TRBJ2-2, reads DGGITQSPKYLFRKEGQNVTLSCEQNLNHDAMYWYRQDPGQGLRLIYYSQIVNDFQKGDIAEGYSVSREKKESFPLTVTSAQKNPTAFYLCASSIDPAENTGELFFGEGSRLTVL.